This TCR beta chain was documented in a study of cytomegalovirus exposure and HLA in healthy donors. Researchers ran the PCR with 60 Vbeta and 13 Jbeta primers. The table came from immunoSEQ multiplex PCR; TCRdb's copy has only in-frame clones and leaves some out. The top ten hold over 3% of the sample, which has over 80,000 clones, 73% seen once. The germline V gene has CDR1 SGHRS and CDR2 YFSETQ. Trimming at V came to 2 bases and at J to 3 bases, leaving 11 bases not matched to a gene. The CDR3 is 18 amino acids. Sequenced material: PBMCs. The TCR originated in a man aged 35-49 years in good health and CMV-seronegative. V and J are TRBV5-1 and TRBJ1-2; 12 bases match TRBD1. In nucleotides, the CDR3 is TGCGCCAGCAGCTTAAAGGTCCCGGGACAGGGGGCTGACTATGGCTACACCTTC. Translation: CASSLKVPGQGADYGYTF.